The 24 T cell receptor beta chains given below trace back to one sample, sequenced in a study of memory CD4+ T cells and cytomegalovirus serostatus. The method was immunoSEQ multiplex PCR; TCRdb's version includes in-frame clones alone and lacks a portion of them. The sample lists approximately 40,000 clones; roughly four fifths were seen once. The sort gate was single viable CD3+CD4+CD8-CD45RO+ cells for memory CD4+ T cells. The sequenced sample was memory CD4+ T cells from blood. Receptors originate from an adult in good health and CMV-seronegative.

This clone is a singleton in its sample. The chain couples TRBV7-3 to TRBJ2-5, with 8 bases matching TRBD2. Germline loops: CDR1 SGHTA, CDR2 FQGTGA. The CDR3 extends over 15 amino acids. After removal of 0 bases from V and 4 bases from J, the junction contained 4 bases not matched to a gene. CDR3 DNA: TGTGCCAGCAGCTTAACGGGAAGCGGGAGAGAGACCCAGTACTTC. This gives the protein CASSLTGSGRETQYF.

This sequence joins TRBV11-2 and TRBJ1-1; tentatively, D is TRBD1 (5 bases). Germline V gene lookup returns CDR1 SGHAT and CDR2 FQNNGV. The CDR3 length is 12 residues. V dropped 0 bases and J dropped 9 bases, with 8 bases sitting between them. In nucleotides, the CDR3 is TGTGCCAGCAGCTTAGAAACAGGTCAAGCTTTCTTT. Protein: CASSLETGQAFF.

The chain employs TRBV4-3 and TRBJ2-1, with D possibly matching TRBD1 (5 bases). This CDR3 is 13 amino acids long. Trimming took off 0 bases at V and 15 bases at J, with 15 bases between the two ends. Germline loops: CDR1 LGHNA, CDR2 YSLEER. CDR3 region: CASSQDPDLGPFF. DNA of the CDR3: TGCGCCAGCAGCCAAGACCCGGACCTGGGGCCGTTCTTC.

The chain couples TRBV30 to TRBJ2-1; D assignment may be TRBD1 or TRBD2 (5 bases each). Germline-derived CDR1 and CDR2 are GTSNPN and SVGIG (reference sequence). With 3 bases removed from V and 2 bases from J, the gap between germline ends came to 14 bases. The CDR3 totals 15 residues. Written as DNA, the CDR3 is TGTGCCTGGAGCTCCCCTGGGGACCCCTACAATGAGCAGTTCTTC. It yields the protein CAWSSPGDPYNEQFF.

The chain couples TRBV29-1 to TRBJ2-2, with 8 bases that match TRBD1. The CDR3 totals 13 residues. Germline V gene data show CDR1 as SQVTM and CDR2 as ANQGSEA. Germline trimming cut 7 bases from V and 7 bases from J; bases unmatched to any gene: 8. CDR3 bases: TGCAGCGCGGACAGGGAAACCGGCGGGGAGCTGTTTTTT. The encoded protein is CSADRETGGELFF.

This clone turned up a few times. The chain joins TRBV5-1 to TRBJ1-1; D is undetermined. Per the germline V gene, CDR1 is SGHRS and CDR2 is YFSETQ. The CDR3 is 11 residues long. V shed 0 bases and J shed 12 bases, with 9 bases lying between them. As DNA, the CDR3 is TGCGCCAGCAGCTTGGAGGGTGAGCCTTTCTTT. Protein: CASSLEGEPFF.

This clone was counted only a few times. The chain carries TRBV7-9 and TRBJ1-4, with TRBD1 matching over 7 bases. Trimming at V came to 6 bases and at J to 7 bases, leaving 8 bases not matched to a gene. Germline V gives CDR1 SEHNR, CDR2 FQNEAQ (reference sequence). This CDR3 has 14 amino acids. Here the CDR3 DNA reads TGTGCCAGCAGAACCGGGACAGCCGGTGAAAAACTGTTTTTT. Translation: CASRTGTAGEKLFF.

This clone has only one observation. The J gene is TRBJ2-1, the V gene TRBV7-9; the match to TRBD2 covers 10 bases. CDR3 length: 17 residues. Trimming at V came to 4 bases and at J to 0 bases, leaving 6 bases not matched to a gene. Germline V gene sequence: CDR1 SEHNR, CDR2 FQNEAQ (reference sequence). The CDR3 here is CASSYPTSGDSYNEQFF. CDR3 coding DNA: TGTGCCAGCAGCTACCCCACTAGCGGGGACTCCTACAATGAGCAGTTCTTC.

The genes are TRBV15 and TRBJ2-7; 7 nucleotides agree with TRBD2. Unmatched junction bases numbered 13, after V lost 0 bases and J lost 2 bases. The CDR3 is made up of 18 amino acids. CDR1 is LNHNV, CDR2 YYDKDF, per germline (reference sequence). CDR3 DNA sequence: TGTGCCACCAGCAGAGATTGGGGAGGGGATAGCATAACCTACGAGCAGTACTTC. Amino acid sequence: CATSRDWGGDSITYEQYF.

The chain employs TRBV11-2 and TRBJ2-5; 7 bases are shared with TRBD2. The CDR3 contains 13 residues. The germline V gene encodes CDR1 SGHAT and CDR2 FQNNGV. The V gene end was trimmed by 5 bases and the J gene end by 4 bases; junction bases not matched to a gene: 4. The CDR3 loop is CASSPPGGETQYF. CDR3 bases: TGTGCCAGCAGCCCGCCGGGGGGAGAGACCCAGTACTTC.

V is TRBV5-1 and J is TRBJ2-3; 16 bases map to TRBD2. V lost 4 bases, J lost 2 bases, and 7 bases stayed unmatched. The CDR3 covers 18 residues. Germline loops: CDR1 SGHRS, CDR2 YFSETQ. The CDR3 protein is CASSGTSGRALNTDTQYF. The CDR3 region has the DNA TGCGCCAGCAGCGGGACTAGCGGGAGGGCCCTTAACACAGATACGCAGTATTTT.

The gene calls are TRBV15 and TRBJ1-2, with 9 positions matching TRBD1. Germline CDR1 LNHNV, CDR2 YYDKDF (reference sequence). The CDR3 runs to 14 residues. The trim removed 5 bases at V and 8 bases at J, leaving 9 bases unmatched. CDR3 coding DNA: TGTGCCACCAGCTGGACCGGGACAGGGATCGGCTACACCTTC. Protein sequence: CATSWTGTGIGYTF. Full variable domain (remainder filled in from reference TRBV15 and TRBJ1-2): DAMVIQNPRYQVTQFGKPVTLSCSQTLNHNVMYWYQQKSSQAPKLLFHYYDKDFNNEADTPDNFQSRRPNTSFCFLDIRSPGLGDTAMYLCATSWTGTGIGYTFGSGTRLTVV.

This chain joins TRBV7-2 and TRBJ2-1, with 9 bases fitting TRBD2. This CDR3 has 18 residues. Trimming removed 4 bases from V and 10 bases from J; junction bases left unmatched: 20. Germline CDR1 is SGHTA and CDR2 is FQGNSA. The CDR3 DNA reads TGTGCCAGCAGCTCGATACCGGGACTAGCTTTGCCCCGAGGGGAGCAGTTCTTC. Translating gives CASSSIPGLALPRGEQFF.

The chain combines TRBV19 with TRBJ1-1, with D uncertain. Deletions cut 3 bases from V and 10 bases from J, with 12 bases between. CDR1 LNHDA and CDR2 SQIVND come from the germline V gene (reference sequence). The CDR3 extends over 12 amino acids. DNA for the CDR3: TGTGCCAGTAGTATTATGGGGAGAAGAGCTTTCTTT. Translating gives CASSIMGRRAFF.

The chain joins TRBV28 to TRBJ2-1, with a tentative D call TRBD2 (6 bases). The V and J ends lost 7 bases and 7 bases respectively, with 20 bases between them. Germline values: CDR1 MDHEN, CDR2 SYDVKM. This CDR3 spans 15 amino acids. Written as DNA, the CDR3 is TGTGCCAGCAACTCCCCGCCGGGACTTGAAAATGAGCAGTTCTTC. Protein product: CASNSPPGLENEQFF. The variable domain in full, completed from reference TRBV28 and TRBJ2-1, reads DVKVTQSSRYLVKRTGEKVFLECVQDMDHENMFWYRQDPGLGLRLIYFSYDVKMKEKGDIPEGYSVSREKKERFSLILESASTNQTSMYLCASNSPPGLENEQFFGPGTRLTVL.

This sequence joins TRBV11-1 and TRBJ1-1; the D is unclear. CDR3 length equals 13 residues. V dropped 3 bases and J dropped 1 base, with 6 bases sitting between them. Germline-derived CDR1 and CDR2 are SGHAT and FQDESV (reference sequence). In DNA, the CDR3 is TGTGCCAGCAGCTTCCAAGGGAACACTGAAGCTTTCTTT. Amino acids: CASSFQGNTEAFF.

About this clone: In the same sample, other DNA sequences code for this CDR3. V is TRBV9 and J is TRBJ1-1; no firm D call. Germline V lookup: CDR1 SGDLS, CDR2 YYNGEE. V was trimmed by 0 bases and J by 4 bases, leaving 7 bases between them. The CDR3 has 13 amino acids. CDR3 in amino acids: CASSVGSGTEAFF. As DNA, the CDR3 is TGTGCCAGCAGCGTAGGTTCGGGCACTGAAGCTTTCTTT.

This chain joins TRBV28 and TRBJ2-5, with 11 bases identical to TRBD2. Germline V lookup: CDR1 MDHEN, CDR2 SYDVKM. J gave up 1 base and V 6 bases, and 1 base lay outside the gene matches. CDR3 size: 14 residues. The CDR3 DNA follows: TGTGCCAGCAGGGGACTAGCGGCCCAAGAGACCCAGTACTTC. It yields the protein CASRGLAAQETQYF.

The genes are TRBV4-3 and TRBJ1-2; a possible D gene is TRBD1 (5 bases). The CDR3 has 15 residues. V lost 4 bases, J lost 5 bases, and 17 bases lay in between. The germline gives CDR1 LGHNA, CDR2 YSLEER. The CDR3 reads CASSPRDGPGYGYTF. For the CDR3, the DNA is TGCGCCAGCAGCCCCCGGGACGGGCCGGGGTATGGCTACACCTTC.

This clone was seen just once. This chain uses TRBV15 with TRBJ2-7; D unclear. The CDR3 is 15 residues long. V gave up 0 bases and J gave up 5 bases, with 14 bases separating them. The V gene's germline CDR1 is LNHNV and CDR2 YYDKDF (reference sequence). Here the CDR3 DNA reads TGTGCCACCAGCAGAGAGCCCCAGGCAGCCAACGAGCAGTACTTC. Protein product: CATSREPQAANEQYF.

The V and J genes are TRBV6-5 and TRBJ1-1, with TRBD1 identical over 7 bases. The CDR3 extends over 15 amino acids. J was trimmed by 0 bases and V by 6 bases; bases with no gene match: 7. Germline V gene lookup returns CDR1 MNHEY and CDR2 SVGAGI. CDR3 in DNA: TGTGCCAGCAGCCGACCGGGACAGTTGAACACTGAAGCTTTCTTT. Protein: CASSRPGQLNTEAFF.

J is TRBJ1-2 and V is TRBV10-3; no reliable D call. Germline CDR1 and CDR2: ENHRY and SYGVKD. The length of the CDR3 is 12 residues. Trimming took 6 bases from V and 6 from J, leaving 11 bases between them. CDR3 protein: CAIRPGEHGYTF. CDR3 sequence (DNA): TGTGCCATCAGGCCAGGAGAACATGGCTACACCTTC.

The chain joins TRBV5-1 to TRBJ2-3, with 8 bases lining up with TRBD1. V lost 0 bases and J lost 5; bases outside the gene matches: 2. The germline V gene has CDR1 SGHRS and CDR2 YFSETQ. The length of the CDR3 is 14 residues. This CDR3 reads CASSLDTGGDTQYF. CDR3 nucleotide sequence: TGCGCCAGCAGCTTGGACACAGGGGGAGATACGCAGTATTTT.

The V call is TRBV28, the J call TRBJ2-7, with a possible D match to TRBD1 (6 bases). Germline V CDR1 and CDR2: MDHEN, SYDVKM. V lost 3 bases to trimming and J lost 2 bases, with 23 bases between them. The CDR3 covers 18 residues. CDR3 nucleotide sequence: TGTGCCAGCAGTTTTTTACAAGGAATCAGTGGGGGCACCTACGAGCAGTACTTC. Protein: CASSFLQGISGGTYEQYF.